These T cell receptor beta chains were read from a single sample in a study of patients and donors after allogeneic stem cell transplantation. TCRdb independently ran MiXCR on the RT-PCR reads; one entry per CDR3 protein. The data show 900,000 to 1,000,000 distinct CDR3 sequences, under 20% seen once. The material sequenced was blood, either unsorted or a sorted T cell fraction (not recorded which). These receptors were taken from a human donor who was either an allogeneic HSCT recipient or a stem cell or donor lymphocyte infusion donor (not recorded which). It is not recorded whose cells these are; they may come from a transplant donor. The CDR3 runs from the conserved cysteine through the conserved F or W. The D gene is left open where the match is weak. Not all rows give a size; the values are once, few, many and, for expanded clones, a class.

size: NA; D: NA; J: TRBJ2-7; V: TRBV18; CDR3: CASSPEHGAHPREQYF; DNA: TGTGCCAGCTCACCAGAGCACGGGGCCCACCCTCGGGAGCAGTACTTC
size: few; D: NA; J: TRBJ1-3; V: TRBV6-2/TRBV6-3; CDR3: CASSRGISGNTIYF; DNA: TGTGCCAGCAGTCGGGGGATTTCTGGAAACACCATATATTTT
size: NA; D: NA; J: TRBJ2-2; V: TRBV29-1; CDR3: CSVEEPTGELFF; DNA: TGCAGCGTTGAAGAGCCCACCGGGGAGCTGTTTTTT
size: few; D: NA; J: TRBJ1-2; V: TRBV3-1; CDR3: CASSQERSPYNYGYTF; DNA: TGTGCCAGCAGCCAAGAACGCAGTCCTTACAACTATGGCTACACCTTC
size: many; D: NA; J: TRBJ2-1; V: TRBV3-1; CDR3: CASSPREYNEQFF; DNA: TGTGCCAGCAGCCCCCGAGAATACAATGAGCAGTTCTTC
size: NA; D: TRBD2; J: TRBJ2-1; V: TRBV27; CDR3: CASSTSGRGDEQFF; DNA: TGTGCCAGCAGTACGAGCGGCCGGGGGGATGAGCAGTTCTTC
size: few; D: TRBD1; J: TRBJ2-7; V: TRBV2; CDR3: CASRDRETYEQYF; DNA: TGTGCCAGCAGGGACAGGGAGACCTACGAGCAGTACTTC
size: NA; D: TRBD1; J: TRBJ2-7; V: TRBV20-1; CDR3: CSAGGGTGADEQYF; DNA: TGCAGTGCTGGAGGAGGGACAGGGGCTGACGAGCAGTACTTC
size: few; D: NA; J: TRBJ2-3; V: TRBV20-1; CDR3: CSARGRRTDTQYF; DNA: TGCAGTGCTAGAGGGAGAAGAACAGATACGCAGTATTTT
size: many; D: TRBD2; J: TRBJ2-1; V: TRBV6-1; CDR3: CASSRTSGGNEQFF; DNA: TGTGCCAGCAGTCGGACTAGCGGGGGAAATGAGCAGTTCTTC
size: few; D: TRBD1; J: TRBJ1-2; V: TRBV12-3/TRBV12-4; CDR3: CASSLRQGAYGYTF; DNA: TGTGCCAGCAGCCTTAGACAGGGGGCCTATGGCTACACCTTC
size: NA; D: TRBD2; J: TRBJ2-3; V: TRBV5-6; CDR3: CASSLTLAGADTQYF; DNA: TGTGCCAGCAGCTTGACCCTAGCGGGAGCAGATACGCAGTATTTT
size: few; D: NA; J: TRBJ1-1; V: TRBV24-1; CDR3: CATSDFSLTDNTEAFF; DNA: TGTGCCACCAGTGATTTTTCCCTGACAGATAACACTGAAGCTTTCTTT
size: NA; D: NA; J: TRBJ2-3; V: TRBV5-5; CDR3: CASSSGNPMATDTQYF; DNA: TGTGCCAGCAGCTCAGGAAACCCAATGGCCACAGATACGCAGTATTTT
size: few; D: TRBD1; J: TRBJ1-1; V: TRBV20-1; CDR3: CSATGQENTEAFF; DNA: TGCAGTGCAACGGGACAGGAGAACACTGAAGCTTTCTTT
size: NA; D: NA; J: TRBJ1-4; V: TRBV30; CDR3: CAWSVLQDSPVLFF; DNA: TGTGCCTGGAGTGTACTGCAGGACAGCCCCGTGCTGTTTTTT
size: NA; D: NA; J: TRBJ1-1; V: TRBV10-3; CDR3: CAISEGGVEAFF; DNA: TGTGCCATCAGTGAAGGGGGGGTAGAAGCTTTCTTT
size: NA; D: TRBD2; J: TRBJ2-1; V: TRBV4-3; CDR3: CASSQDLGGGSYNEQFF; DNA: TGCGCCAGCAGCCAAGATCTTGGCGGGGGCTCCTACAATGAGCAGTTCTTC
size: NA; D: NA; J: TRBJ2-3; V: TRBV4-1; CDR3: CASRPTGRNTQYF; DNA: TGCGCCAGCCGTCCAACAGGACGAAATACGCAGTATTTT
size: few; D: NA; J: TRBJ2-3; V: TRBV23-1; CDR3: CASSQFYTQYF; DNA: TGCGCCAGCAGTCAATTCTATACGCAGTATTTT
size: NA; D: NA; J: TRBJ1-6; V: TRBV6-2/TRBV6-3; CDR3: CASSYGRPLNSPLHF; DNA: TGTGCCAGCAGTTACGGGCGTCCGCTGAATTCACCCCTCCACTTT
size: NA; D: TRBD2; J: TRBJ2-3; V: TRBV10-3; CDR3: CATSSGRETDTQYF; DNA: TGTGCCACCTCAAGCGGGAGGGAAACAGATACGCAGTATTTT
size: many; D: TRBD1; J: TRBJ1-1; V: TRBV12-3/TRBV12-4; CDR3: CASSFRQGSEAFF; DNA: TGTGCCAGCAGTTTTCGACAGGGGAGTGAAGCTTTCTTT